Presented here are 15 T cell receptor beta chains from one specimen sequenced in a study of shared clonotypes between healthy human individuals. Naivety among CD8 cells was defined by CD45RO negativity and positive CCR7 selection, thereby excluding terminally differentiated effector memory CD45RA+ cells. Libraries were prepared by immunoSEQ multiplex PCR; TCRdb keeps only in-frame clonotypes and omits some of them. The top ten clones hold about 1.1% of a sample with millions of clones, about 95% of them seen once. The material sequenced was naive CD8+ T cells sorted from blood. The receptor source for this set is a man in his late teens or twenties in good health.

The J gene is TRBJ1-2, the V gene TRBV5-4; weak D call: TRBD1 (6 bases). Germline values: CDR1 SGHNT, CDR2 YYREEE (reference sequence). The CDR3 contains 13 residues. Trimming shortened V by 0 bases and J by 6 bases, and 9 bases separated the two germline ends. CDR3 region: CASSLGTVNGYTF. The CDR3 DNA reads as TGTGCCAGCAGCTTGGGGACAGTTAATGGCTACACCTTC.

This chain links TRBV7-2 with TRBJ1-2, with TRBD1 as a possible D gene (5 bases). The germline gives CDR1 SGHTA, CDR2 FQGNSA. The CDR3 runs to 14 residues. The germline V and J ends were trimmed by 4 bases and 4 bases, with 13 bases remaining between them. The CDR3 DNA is TGTGCCAGCAGCTCCCCCGGGACCGCCTATGGCTACACCTTC. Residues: CASSSPGTAYGYTF.

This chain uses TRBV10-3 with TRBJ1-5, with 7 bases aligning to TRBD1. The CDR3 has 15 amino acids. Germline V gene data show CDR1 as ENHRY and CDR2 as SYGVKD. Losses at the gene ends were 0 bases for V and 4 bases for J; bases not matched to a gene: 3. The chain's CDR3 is CAISESPGGNQPQHF. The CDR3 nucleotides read TGTGCCATCAGTGAGTCCCCAGGGGGAAATCAGCCCCAGCATTTT.

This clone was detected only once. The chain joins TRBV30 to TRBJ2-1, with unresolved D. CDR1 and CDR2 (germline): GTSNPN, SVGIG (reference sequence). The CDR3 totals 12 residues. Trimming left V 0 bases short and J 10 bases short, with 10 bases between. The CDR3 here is CAWSVNVPEQFF. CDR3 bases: TGTGCCTGGAGTGTAAACGTACCCGAGCAGTTCTTC.

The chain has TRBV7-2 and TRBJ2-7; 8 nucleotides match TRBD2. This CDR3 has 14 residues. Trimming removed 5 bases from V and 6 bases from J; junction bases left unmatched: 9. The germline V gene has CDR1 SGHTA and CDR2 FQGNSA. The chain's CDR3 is CASSPDGGALEQYF. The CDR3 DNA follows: TGTGCCAGCAGCCCTGACGGGGGGGCCCTCGAGCAGTACTTC.

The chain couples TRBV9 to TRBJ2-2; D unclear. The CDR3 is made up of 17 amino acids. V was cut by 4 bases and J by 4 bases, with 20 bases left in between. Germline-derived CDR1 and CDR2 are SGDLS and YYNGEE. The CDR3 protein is CASSSPRALGPTGELFF. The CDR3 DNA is TGTGCCAGCAGCTCCCCCCGGGCGCTCGGCCCCACCGGGGAGCTGTTTTTT.

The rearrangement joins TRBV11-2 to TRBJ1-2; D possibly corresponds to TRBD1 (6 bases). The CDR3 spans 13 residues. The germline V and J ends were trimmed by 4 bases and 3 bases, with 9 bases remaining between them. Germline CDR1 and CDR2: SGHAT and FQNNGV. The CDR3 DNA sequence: TGTGCCAGCAGCTCGACAGGAGACTATGGCTACACCTTC. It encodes CASSSTGDYGYTF.

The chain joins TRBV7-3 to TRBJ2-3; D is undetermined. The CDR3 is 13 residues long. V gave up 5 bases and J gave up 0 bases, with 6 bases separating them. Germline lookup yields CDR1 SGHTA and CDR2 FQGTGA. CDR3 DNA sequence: TGTGCCAGCAGCGCTCCTAGCACAGATACGCAGTATTTT. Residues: CASSAPSTDTQYF.

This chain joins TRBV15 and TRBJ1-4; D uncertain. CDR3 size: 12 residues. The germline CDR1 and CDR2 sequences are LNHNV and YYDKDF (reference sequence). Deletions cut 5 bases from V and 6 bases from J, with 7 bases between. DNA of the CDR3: TGTGCCACCAGCCCTGAGGATGAAAAACTGTTTTTT. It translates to CATSPEDEKLFF.

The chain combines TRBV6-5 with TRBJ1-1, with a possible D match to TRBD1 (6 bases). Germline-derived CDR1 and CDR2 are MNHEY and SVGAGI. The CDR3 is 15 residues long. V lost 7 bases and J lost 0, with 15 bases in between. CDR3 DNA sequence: TGTGCCAGCACCACCCCGGACAGTTTGAACACTGAAGCTTTCTTT. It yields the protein CASTTPDSLNTEAFF.

The CDR3 sequence: CASSRTESNQPQHF. The DNA of the CDR3 is TGTGCCAGCAGTCGTACAGAAAGCAATCAGCCCCAGCATTTT. The chain is built from TRBV6-6 and TRBJ1-5; no clear D. CDR3 length: 14 amino acids. CDR1 MNHNY and CDR2 SVGAGI come from the germline V gene (reference sequence). Trimming removed 5 bases at V and 1 base at J, with 9 bases between.

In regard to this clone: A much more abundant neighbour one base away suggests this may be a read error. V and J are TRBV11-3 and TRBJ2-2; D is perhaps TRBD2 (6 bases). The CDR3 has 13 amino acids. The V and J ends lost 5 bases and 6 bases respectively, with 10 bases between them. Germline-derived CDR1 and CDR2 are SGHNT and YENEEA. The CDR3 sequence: CASSAPGAGELFF. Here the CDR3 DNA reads TGTGCCAGCAGCGCCCCGGGGGCCGGGGAGCTGTTTTTT.

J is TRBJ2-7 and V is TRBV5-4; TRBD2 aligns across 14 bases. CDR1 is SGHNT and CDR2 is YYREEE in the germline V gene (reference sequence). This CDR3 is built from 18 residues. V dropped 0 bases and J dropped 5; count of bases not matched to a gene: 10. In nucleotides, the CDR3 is TGTGCCAGCAGCTTGGATAGGGAGGGACTAGCGGGAGAAAACGAGCAGTACTTC. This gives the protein CASSLDREGLAGENEQYF.

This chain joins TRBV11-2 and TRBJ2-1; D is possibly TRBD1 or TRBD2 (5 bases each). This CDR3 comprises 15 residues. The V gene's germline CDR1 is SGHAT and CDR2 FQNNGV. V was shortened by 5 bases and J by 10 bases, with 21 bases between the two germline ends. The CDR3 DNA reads TGTGCCAGCAGCACGAGCCAGGACCTACGGGGCGAGCAGTTCTTC. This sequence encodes CASSTSQDLRGEQFF.

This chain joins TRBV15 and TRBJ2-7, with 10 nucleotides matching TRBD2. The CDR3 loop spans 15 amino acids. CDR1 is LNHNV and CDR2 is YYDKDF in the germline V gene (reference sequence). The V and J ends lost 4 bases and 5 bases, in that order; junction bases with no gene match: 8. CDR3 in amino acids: CATSTLRLAGDEQYF. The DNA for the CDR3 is TGTGCCACCAGCACCCTAAGACTAGCGGGCGACGAGCAGTACTTC.